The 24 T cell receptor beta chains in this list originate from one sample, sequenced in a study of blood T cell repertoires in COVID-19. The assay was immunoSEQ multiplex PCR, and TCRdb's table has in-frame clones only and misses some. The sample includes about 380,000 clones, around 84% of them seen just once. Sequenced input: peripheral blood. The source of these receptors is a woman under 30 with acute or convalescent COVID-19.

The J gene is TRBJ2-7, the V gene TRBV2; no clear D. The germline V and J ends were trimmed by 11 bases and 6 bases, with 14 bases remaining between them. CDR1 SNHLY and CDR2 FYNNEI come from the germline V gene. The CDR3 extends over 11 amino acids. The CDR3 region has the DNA TGTGCCTCAACCGGTTCCCCCGAGCAGTACTTC. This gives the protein CASTGSPEQYF.

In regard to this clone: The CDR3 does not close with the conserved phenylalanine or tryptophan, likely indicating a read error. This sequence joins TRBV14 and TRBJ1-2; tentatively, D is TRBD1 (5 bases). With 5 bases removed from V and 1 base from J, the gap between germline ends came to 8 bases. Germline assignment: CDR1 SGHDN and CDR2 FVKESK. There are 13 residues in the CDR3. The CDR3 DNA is TGTGCCAGCAGCTTCGACAGTAACTATGGCTACACCCTC. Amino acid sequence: CASSFDSNYGYTL.

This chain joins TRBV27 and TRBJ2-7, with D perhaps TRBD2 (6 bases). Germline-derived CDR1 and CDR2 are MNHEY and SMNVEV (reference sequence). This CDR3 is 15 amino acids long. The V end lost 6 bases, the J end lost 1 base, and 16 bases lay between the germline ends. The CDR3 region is CASSPLSSGSYEQYF. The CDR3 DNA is TGTGCCAGCAGCCCCTTATCCAGCGGGTCCTACGAGCAGTACTTC.

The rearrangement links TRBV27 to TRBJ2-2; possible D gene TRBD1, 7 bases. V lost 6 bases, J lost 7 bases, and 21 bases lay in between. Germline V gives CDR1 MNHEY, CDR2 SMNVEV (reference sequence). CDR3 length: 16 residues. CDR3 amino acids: CASRTSTGTEDGELFF. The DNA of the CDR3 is TGTGCCAGCAGGACCTCGACAGGGACTGAGGACGGGGAGCTGTTTTTT.

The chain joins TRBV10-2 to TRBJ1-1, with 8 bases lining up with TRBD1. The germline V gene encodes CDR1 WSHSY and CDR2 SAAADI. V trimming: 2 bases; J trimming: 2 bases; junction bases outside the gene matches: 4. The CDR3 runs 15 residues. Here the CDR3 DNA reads TGCGCCAGCAGTGAGAGGACAGGGTTAAACACTGAAGCTTTCTTT. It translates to CASSERTGLNTEAFF.

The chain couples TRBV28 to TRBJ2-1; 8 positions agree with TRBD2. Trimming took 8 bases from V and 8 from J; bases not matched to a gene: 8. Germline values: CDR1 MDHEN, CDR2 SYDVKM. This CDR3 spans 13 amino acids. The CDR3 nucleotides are TGTGCCAGCGGCTCTAGCGGGCGCGATGAGCAGTTCTTC. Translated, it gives CASGSSGRDEQFF. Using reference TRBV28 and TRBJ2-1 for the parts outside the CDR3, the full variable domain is DVKVTQSSRYLVKRTGEKVFLECVQDMDHENMFWYRQDPGLGLRLIYFSYDVKMKEKGDIPEGYSVSREKKERFSLILESASTNQTSMYLCASGSSGRDEQFFGPGTRLTVL.

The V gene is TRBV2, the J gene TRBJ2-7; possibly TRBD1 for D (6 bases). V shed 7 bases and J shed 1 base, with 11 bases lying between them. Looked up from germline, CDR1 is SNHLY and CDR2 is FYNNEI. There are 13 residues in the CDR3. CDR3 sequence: CASKTGFSYEQYF. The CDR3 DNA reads TGTGCCAGCAAGACAGGATTTTCCTACGAGCAGTACTTC.

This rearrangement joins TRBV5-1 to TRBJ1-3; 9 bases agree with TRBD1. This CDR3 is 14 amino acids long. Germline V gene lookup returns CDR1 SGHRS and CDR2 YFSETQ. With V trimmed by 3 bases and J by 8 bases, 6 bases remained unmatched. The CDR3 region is CASSWDREAYTIYF. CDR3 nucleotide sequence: TGCGCCAGCAGCTGGGACAGGGAAGCCTACACCATATATTTT.

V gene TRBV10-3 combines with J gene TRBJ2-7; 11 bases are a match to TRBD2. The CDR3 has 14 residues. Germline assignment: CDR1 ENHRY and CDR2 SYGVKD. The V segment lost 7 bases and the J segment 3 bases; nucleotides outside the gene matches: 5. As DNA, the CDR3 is TGTGCCATCAAGGGTAGCGGGGGGGGCTACGAGCAGTACTTC. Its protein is CAIKGSGGGYEQYF.

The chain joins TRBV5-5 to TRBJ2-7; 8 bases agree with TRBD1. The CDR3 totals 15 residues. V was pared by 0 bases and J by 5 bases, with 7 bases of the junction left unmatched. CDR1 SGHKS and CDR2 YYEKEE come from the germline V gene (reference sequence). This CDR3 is CASSLVQGGVDEQYF. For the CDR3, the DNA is TGTGCCAGCAGCTTGGTACAGGGGGGTGTGGACGAGCAGTACTTC. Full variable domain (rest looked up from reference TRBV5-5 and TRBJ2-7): DAGVTQSPTHLIKTRGQQVTLRCSPISGHKSVSWYQQVLGQGPQFIFQYYEKEERGRGNFPDRFSARQFPNYSSELNVNALLLGDSALYLCASSLVQGGVDEQYFGPGTRLTVT.

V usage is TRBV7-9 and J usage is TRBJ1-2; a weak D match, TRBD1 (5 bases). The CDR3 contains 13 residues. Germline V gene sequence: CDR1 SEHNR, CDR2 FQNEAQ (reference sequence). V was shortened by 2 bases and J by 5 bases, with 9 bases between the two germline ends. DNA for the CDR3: TGTGCCAGCAGCTTACAGGGCCCTTATGGCTACACCTTC. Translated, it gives CASSLQGPYGYTF. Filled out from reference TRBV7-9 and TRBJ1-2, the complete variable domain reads DTGVSQNPRHKITKRGQNVTFRCDPISEHNRLYWYRQTLGQGPEFLTYFQNEAQLEKSRLLSDRFSAERPKGSFSTLEIQRTEQGDSAMYLCASSLQGPYGYTFGSGTRLTVV.

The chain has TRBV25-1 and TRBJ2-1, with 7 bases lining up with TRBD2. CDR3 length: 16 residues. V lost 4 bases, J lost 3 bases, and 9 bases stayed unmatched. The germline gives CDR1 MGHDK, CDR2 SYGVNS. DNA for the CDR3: TGTGCCAGCAGTGGTTCGGGACTACCCTTCTACAATGAGCAGTTCTTC. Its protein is CASSGSGLPFYNEQFF.

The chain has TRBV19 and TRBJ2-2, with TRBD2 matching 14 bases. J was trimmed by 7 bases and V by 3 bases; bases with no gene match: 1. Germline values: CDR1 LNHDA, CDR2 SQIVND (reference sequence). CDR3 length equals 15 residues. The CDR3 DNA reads TGTGCCAGTAGTATGACTAGCGGGAGGGTCGGGGAGCTGTTTTTT. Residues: CASSMTSGRVGELFF.

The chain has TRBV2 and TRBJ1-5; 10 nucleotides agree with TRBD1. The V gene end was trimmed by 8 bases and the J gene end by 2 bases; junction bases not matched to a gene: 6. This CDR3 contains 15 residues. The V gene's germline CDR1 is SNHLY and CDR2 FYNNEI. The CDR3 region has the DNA TGTGCCAGCCGCGTGGGGACAGGGGGCAATCAGCCCCAGCATTTT. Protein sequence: CASRVGTGGNQPQHF.

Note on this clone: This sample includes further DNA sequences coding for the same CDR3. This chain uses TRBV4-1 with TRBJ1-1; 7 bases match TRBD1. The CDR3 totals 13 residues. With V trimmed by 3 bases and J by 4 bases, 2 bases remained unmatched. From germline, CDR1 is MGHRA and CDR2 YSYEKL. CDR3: CASSQYRGTEAFF. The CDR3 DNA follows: TGCGCCAGCAGCCAGTACAGGGGCACTGAAGCTTTCTTT.

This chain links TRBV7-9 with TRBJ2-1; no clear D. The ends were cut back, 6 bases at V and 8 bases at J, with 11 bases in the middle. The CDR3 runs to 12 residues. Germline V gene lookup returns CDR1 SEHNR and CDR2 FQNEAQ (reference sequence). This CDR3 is CASRQVGHEQFF. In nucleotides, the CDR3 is TGTGCCAGCAGGCAAGTGGGCCATGAGCAGTTCTTC.

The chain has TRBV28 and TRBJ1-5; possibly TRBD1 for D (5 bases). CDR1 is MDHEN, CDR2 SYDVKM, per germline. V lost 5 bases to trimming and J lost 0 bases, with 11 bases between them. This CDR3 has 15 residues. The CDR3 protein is CASSPTGNSNQPQHF. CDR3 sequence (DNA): TGTGCCAGCAGTCCCACAGGAAATAGCAATCAGCCCCAGCATTTT.

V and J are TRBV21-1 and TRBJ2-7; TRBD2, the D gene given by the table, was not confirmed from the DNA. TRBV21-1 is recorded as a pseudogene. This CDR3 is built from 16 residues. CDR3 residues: CASSTRKGLANHEQYF. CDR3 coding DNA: TGTGCCAGCAGCACCAGGAAGGGACTAGCTAACCACGAGCAGTACTTC.

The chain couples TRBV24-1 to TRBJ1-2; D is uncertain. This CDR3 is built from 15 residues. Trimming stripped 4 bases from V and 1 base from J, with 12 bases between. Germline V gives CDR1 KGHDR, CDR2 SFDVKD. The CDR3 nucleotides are TGTGCCACCAGTGACCCGAGCCGGGATAACTATGGCTACACCTTC. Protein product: CATSDPSRDNYGYTF.

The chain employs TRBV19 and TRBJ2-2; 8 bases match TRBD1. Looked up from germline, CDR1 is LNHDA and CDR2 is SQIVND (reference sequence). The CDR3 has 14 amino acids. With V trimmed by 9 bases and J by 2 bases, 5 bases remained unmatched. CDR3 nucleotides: TGTGCCAGATACAGGGGGAAAAACACCGGGGAGCTGTTTTTT. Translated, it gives CARYRGKNTGELFF.

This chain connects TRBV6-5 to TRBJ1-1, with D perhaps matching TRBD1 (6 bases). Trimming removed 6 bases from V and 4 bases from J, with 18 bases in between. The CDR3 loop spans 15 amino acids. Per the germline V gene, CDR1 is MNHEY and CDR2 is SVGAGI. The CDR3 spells CASSNPQGLGTEAFF. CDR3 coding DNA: TGTGCCAGCAGCAACCCTCAGGGGCTGGGCACTGAAGCTTTCTTT.

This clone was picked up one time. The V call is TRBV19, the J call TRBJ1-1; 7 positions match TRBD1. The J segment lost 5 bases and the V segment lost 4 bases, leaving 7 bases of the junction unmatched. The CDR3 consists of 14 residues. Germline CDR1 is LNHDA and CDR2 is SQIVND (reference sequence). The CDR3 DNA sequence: TGTGCCAGTAGTAGAGGACAGGCGAGAACTGAAGCTTTCTTT. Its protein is CASSRGQARTEAFF. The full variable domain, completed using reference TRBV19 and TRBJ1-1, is DGGITQSPKYLFRKEGQNVTLSCEQNLNHDAMYWYRQDPGQGLRLIYYSQIVNDFQKGDIAEGYSVSREKKESFPLTVTSAQKNPTAFYLCASSRGQARTEAFFGQGTRLTVV.

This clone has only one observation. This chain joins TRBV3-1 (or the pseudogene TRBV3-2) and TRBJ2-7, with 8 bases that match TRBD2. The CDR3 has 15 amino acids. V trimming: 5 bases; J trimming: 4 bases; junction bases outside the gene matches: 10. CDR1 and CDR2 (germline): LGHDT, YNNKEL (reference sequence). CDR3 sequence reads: CASSFTGTRLYEQYF. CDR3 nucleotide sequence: TGTGCCAGCAGCTTTACCGGGACTAGATTATACGAGCAGTACTTC.

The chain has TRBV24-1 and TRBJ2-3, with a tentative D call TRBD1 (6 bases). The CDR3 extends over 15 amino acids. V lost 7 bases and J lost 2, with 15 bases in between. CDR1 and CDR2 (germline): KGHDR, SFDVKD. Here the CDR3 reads CATSPGTFITDTQYF. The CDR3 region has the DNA TGTGCCACCAGCCCCGGGACATTTATCACAGATACGCAGTATTTT.